This T cell receptor (beta chain) was documented in a study of molecular identifiers for immune sequencing clone quantification. Study-level points and caveats: Jurkat TCR RNA spiked in from one cell could reportedly be detected among about a million naive cells. The share of molecules held by clones above 20 RNA copies was over 97% in effector cells and under 1% in naive cells.

Naive CD8 T cells were FACS-sorted by CD8+CD4-CCR7+CD45RA+ markers. This clonotype was seen a few times. Its antigen is unidentified. TCRdb re-called the PCR reads through MiXCR, storing one row per CDR3 protein. The sample includes 45,000 to 60,000 distinct CDR3 sequences, just over 35% of them seen just once. Trimming left V 4 bases short and J 5 bases short, with 14 bases between. Germline CDR1 reads SGHVS; CDR2 reads FNYEAQ. CDR3 length: 15 residues. This rearrangement joins TRBV7-6 to TRBJ2-2, with D unclear. The receptor comes from a human donor in good health. Some libraries in this study had Jurkat cell RNA spiked in. What was sequenced was naive CD8+ T cells from blood, with Jurkat cell RNA spiked in. As for subset: FACS-sorted CD8+CD4-CCR7+CD45RA+ naive T cells. The CDR3 loop reads CASSSPAIGTGELFF. In DNA, the CDR3 is TGTGCCAGCAGCTCCCCGGCTATCGGGACCGGGGAGCTGTTTTTT.